The 13 T cell receptor beta chains in this list originate from one sample, sequenced in a study of identifying expanded T cells in peripheral blood. This table comes from immunoSEQ multiplex PCR, and its TCRdb copy is limited to in-frame clones, with some not included. This sample has more than 50,000 clones, with roughly four fifths found just once. The sample comprised blood. The receptors stem from a person between 18 and 75 years old in good health.

This clone showed up just once. The rearrangement joins TRBV6-1 to TRBJ1-2; D not certain. Trimming cost V 4 bases and J 7 bases, with 13 bases left between them. The CDR3 is made up of 13 amino acids. Germline V gene data show CDR1 as MNHNS and CDR2 as SASEGT. The CDR3 region has the DNA TGTGCCAGCAGTGGTCGCCCGGAGGGTGGCTACACCTTC. It is translated as CASSGRPEGGYTF.

The chain links TRBV30 to TRBJ1-6; D is undetermined. Germline-derived CDR1 and CDR2 are GTSNPN and SVGIG (reference sequence). V gave up 2 bases and J gave up 10 bases, with 9 bases separating them. The CDR3 runs 12 residues. CDR3 coding DNA: TGTGCCTGGAGTCTGCAACTATCACCCCTCCACTTT. As protein: CAWSLQLSPLHF.

This chain's CDR3 is CATSRESGFGQFF. CDR3 coding DNA: TGTGCCACCAGCAGAGAATCGGGATTTGGACAGTTCTTC. The chain uses TRBV15 and TRBJ2-1, with D perhaps matching TRBD2 (5 bases). Germline V gene sequence: CDR1 LNHNV, CDR2 YYDKDF (reference sequence). The length of the CDR3 is 13 residues. V lost 0 bases and J 13 bases, leaving 13 bases between the germline ends.

The rearrangement links TRBV7-2 to TRBJ1-4; D unresolved. CDR1 and CDR2 from the germline V gene are SGHTA and FQGNSA. This CDR3 spans 12 amino acids. Trimming removed 5 bases at V and 7 bases at J, with 8 bases between. Written as DNA, the CDR3 is TGTGCCAGCAGCCCAGACGCTGAAAAACTGTTTTTT. Amino acids: CASSPDAEKLFF.

The chain recombines TRBV19 with TRBJ2-3; D possibly matches TRBD1 or TRBD2 (5 bases each). The CDR3 is 14 amino acids. Germline-derived CDR1 and CDR2 are LNHDA and SQIVND (reference sequence). V was trimmed by 7 bases and J by 0 bases, leaving 11 bases between them. The CDR3 sequence is CASNGGTSTDTQYF. CDR3 DNA: TGTGCCAGTAATGGGGGAACAAGCACAGATACGCAGTATTTT.

This CDR3 is CASNPGAGELFF. The DNA of the CDR3 is TGTGCCAGCAATCCAGGGGCCGGGGAGCTGTTTTTT. The chain joins TRBV27 to TRBJ2-2, with a tentative D call TRBD1 (6 bases). The V gene lost 7 bases and the J gene lost 6 bases, with 9 bases spanning the gap. CDR1 is MNHEY and CDR2 is SMNVEV in the germline V gene (reference sequence). This CDR3 spans 12 amino acids.

This chain uses TRBV11-1 with TRBJ2-1; 13 nucleotides align to TRBD2. Germline CDR1 and CDR2: SGHAT and FQDESV (reference sequence). J was trimmed by 7 bases and V by 4 bases; bases with no gene match: 4. The CDR3 length is 15 residues. CDR3: CASSSGLAGRNEQFF. The CDR3 nucleotides read TGTGCCAGCAGCTCGGGACTAGCGGGGAGAAATGAGCAGTTCTTC.

The rearrangement joins TRBV10-1 to TRBJ2-3; 11 positions match TRBD2. The CDR3 has 18 residues. Germline V gene sequence: CDR1 WNHNN, CDR2 SYGVQD (reference sequence). V gave up 0 bases and J gave up 6 bases; unmatched junction bases: 11. The CDR3 DNA sequence: TGCGCCAGCAGTGAGTCGTGGGGAACTAGCGGGAGCCGGGATACGCAGTATTTT. This gives the protein CASSESWGTSGSRDTQYF.

The chain has TRBV19 and TRBJ1-5; possible D gene TRBD1, 5 bases. Trimming took off 3 bases at V and 1 base at J, with 13 bases between the two ends. Germline CDR1 LNHDA, CDR2 SQIVND (reference sequence). The length of the CDR3 is 16 residues. The CDR3 DNA reads TGTGCCAGTAGTATTGGGGCAGGCCGGAGCAATCAGCCCCAGCATTTT. Its protein is CASSIGAGRSNQPQHF. Based on the CDR3 plus reference TRBV19 and TRBJ1-5, the full variable domain is DGGITQSPKYLFRKEGQNVTLSCEQNLNHDAMYWYRQDPGQGLRLIYYSQIVNDFQKGDIAEGYSVSREKKESFPLTVTSAQKNPTAFYLCASSIGAGRSNQPQHFGDGTRLSIL.

This rearrangement joins TRBV28 to TRBJ2-3; 9 positions match TRBD1. CDR1 and CDR2 (germline): MDHEN, SYDVKM. The trim removed 3 bases at V and 2 bases at J, leaving 3 bases unmatched. CDR3 length equals 15 residues. CDR3 in DNA: TGTGCCAGCAGTTTCGGACAGGGGAACACAGATACGCAGTATTTT. Its protein product is CASSFGQGNTDTQYF.

This chain joins TRBV27 and TRBJ2-1; TRBD2 matches 8 bases. CDR3 length: 15 amino acids. Trimming removed 5 bases from V and 7 bases from J; junction bases left unmatched: 10. CDR1 and CDR2 (germline): MNHEY, SMNVEV (reference sequence). The CDR3 reads CASSELAGVGNEQFF. The CDR3 region has the DNA TGTGCCAGCAGTGAGCTAGCGGGTGTCGGTAATGAGCAGTTCTTC.

The chain couples TRBV9 to TRBJ2-1, with 10 bases lining up with TRBD2. Germline V gives CDR1 SGDLS, CDR2 YYNGEE. The ends lost 4 bases at V and 6 bases at J; junction bases unmatched: 4. The CDR3 has 14 residues. CDR3 region: CASSRASGSNEQFF. The CDR3 region has the DNA TGTGCCAGCAGCCGGGCTAGCGGGAGCAATGAGCAGTTCTTC.

The chain links TRBV2 to TRBJ1-1, with 8 bases lining up with TRBD1. The CDR3 spans 14 residues. Germline assignment: CDR1 SNHLY and CDR2 FYNNEI. The V segment lost 4 bases and the J segment 4 bases; nucleotides outside the gene matches: 5. CDR3 loop: CASSGQGLGTEAFF. CDR3 coding DNA: TGTGCCAGCAGTGGACAGGGGTTGGGCACTGAAGCTTTCTTT.